The clone carrying this T cell receptor beta chain came up a few times. The data belong to a study of T cells in Graves' hyperthyroidism and ophthalmopathy. There were TCR beta CDR3 regions amplified from RNA transcripts. HTBI primers were the set used in a first-round RT-PCR of the TCR CDR3. TCRdb called the multiplex PCR reads again in MiXCR, with one record for every CDR3 protein. This sample yields hundreds of thousands of distinct CDR3 sequences, of which 22% are seen a single time; around 65% belongs to the top ten. The CDR3 sequence is 12 residues long. CDR1 and CDR2 (germline): LGHNT, FRNRAP. Germline trimming cut 1 base from V and 11 bases from J; bases unmatched to any gene: 3.

This clonotype originated in a man under 40 with Graves' ophthalmopathy. The chain joins TRBV12-5 to TRBJ1-1; 8 nucleotides match TRBD1. The specimen sequenced was blood. The CDR3 region is CASGLGQGAAFF. CDR3 coding DNA: TGTGCTAGTGGTTTGGGGCAGGGGGCGGCTTTCTTT.